This TCR beta chain was recovered during a study of blood T cell repertoires in COVID-19. Whole-study context: The origin of the acute and convalescent COVID-19 samples was the United States, Italy and Spain. In each case, the material was cDNA or gDNA derived from T cells, B-cell-depleted T cells, or PBMCs.

Trimming removed 0 bases from V and 6 bases from J, with 6 bases in between. Germline V gives CDR1 SGHDN, CDR2 FVKESK. CDR3 length: 13 residues. Per the authors' pipeline: Reference gene primer amplification yielded estimated nucleated cell counts. The method was immunoSEQ multiplex PCR; TCRdb's version includes in-frame clones alone and lacks a portion of them. V and J calls and clone size are given by that table; D and trimming were obtained from the DNA. This table has 100,000 or so clones, 75% to 85% appearing once. Sequenced sample: peripheral blood. This chain connects TRBV14 to TRBJ1-5; no firm D call. The sequence was obtained from a man aged 55 to 70 with acute or convalescent COVID-19. The CDR3 nucleotides read TGTGCCAGCAGCCAAGATCTCGGTCAGCCCCAGCATTTT. The encoded protein is CASSQDLGQPQHF.